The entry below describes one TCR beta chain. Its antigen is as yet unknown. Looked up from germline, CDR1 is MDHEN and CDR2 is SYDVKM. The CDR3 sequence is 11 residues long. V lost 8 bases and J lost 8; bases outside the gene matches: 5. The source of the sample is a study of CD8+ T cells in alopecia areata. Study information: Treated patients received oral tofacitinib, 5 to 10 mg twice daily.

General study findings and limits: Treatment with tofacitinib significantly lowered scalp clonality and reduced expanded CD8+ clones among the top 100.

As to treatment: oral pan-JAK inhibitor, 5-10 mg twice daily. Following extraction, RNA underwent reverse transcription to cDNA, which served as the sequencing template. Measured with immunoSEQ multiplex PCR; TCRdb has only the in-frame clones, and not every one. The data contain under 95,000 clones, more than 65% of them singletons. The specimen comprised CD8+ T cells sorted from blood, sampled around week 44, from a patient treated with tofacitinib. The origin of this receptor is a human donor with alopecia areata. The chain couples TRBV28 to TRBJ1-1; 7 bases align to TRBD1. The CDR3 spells CASHKDREAFF. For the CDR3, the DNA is TGTGCCAGCCACAAGGACAGGGAAGCTTTCTTT.